Listed below are T cell receptor beta chains from one sample, sequenced in a study of shared clonotypes between healthy human individuals. Repertoires were generated with immunoSEQ multiplex PCR, while TCRdb's copy carries only in-frame clones and drops some. The sample holds approximately 720,000 clones, 92% seen once. The sequenced sample was naive CD8+ T cells sorted from blood. The receptor set was obtained from a man aged 25-45 years in good health. Each CDR3 is given with its conserved first and last residue. Each record gives: V gene, CDR3 protein.

TRBV6-6 CASSYPDSYEQYF
TRBV19 CAGLKRRSAGELFF
TRBV11-2 CASSSRTGLDPLKTFF
TRBV4-3 CASSQGTGGAGANVLTF
TRBV28 CASSSPGLAGVNTGELFF
TRBV10-3 CAISTDRTWEQYF
TRBV27 CASRRAGPNYGYTF
TRBV7-8 CASSLASPGYTEAFF
TRBV4-1 CASSQDPTGEAFF
TRBV27 CASSSFRGRYEQYF
TRBV7-8 CASSFSPGMNTEAFF
TRBV11-2 CASSLKKRGAFF
TRBV6-5 CASSPLGRNNEQYF
TRBV5-1 CASSQEGPYNEQFF
TRBV10-3 CAISGRDSTGELFF
TRBV11-2 CASSSETDYNEQFF
TRBV11-3 CASSPKGYTDTQYF
TRBV5-1 CASSPGSNQPQHF
TRBV7-9 CASSFSHNEQFF
TRBV7-9 CASSNQAQGVGNTIYF
TRBV5-1 CASSFGLGWGLADPYEQYF
TRBV28 CASSLGTTAGTEAFF
TRBV4-2 CASSQALPTEAFF
TRBV5-4 CASTFWGGAWGYTF
TRBV11-2 CASSTWTGPETQYF
TRBV28 CASSLLLPSGIPTEAFF
TRBV28 CASSLRQYSNQPQHF
TRBV5-6 CASSLSIYNEQFF
TRBV19 CASSMFGASGNTIYF
TRBV28 CASSPHRIQETQYF
TRBV6-6 CASSYRLHYEQYF
TRBV9 CASSPRDSPSYEQYF
TRBV6-9 CASSYSRLLRTGELFF
TRBV5-5 CASSQGFGSQPYEQYF
TRBV9 CASSVGRLTEEQFF
TRBV28 CASSYTLEDRHNEQFF
TRBV5-1 CASSLGQDATDTQYF
TRBV5-5 CASSWWAGPSYEQYF
TRBV9 CASSVEDGSLGETQYF
TRBV7-3 CASSFRGPNEQFF
TRBV5-4 CASSLGTGQETQYF
TRBV28 CASSFLGAFEQYF
TRBV7-9 CASSGREGYEQYF
TRBV4-1 CASSLRDREYEQYF
TRBV11-2 CASSLGGRPYEQFF
TRBV7-9 CASSPPGSTEAFF
TRBV7-6 CASSLFPREGSYEQYF
TRBV4-1 CASRWGGGTDTQYF
TRBV5-1 CASSFRYDQETQYF
TRBV7-8 CASSPGLSYQYNEQFF
TRBV27 CASLPGGEVYNEQFF
TRBV4-1 CASSQETMSVEKLFF
TRBV25-1 CASTGRQGSEQYF
TRBV2 CASRGPATGYTF